This T cell receptor (beta chain) emerged from a study of cytomegalovirus exposure and HLA in healthy donors. Notes on the study in general: Specificity for CMV antigens was confirmed in vitro for three of the CMV-associated chains. A classifier reportedly called cytomegalovirus status with high sensitivity and specificity.

Note on this clone: The antigen remains unidentified.

Produced via immunoSEQ multiplex PCR; TCRdb's table is partial and in-frame only. This table holds roughly 150,000 clones, roughly 90% found once. This CDR3 region has 14 residues. Between the trimmed V and J ends, which lost 3 bases and 0 bases, there was a span of 8 bases. Looked up from germline, CDR1 is LNHDA and CDR2 is SQIVND (reference sequence). This sequence was found in a man younger than 35 in good health and CMV-seronegative. Material: PBMCs. The chain has TRBV19 and TRBJ1-2; tentative D call: TRBD1 (5 bases). The CDR3 protein is CASSIRETNYGYTF. CDR3 DNA: TGTGCCAGTAGTATCAGGGAAACTAACTATGGCTACACCTTC.